This TCR beta chain was observed in a study of CXCR3-negative and CXCR3-positive naive CD8 T cells (dated by TCRdb to between 2018 and 2021). For the study in its entirety: In total, some 130 million TRB reads were obtained, or roughly 1.5 +/- 0.3 million reads per library. Diversity and physicochemical repertoire analyses were performed on about a dozen donors pooled from two independent experiments. Naive subsets from 5 or 6 donors and memory cells from 3 donors were included in the TRBV-TRBJ cluster analysis. The paper as a whole reports these results and caveats: Freshly isolated PBMCs were used for most assays because CXCR3 expression partially decreased after cryopreservation. Within the same donor, TRBV-TRBJ usage looked similar between naive CXCR3-negative and CXCR3-positive cells, but memory cells had distinct patterns. Compared with CXCR3-negative naive cells, CXCR3-positive naive cells had TRB CDR3s with higher hydrophobicity (lower Kidera factor 4), lower energy, and higher strength and volume indices. Because surface CD5, which is linked to self-reactivity in mice, was comparable between the naive subsets, TCR interaction strength was also inferred from the physicochemical properties of TRB CDR3s. Repertoire diversity was comparably high in both naive subsets but much lower in memory CD8+ T cells.

For each CD8+ T cell subset, flow sorting was done in triplicate, and roughly 330,000 cells per subset went directly into RLT lysis buffer. To exclude memory contaminants, naive CD8+ T cells were stringently defined as CD45RO-CCR7+CD27+CD95-. Peripheral blood mononuclear cells were isolated from buffy coats using standard density gradient centrifugation. A FACSAria III was used to flow-sort naive CXCR3-negative and CXCR3-positive CD8+ T cells. Total RNA was extracted from sorted cells with an RNeasy Mini Kit. The CDR3 sequence holds 17 residues, the cysteine and phenylalanine included. The entry carries no DNA sequence. CDR1 and CDR2, per the germline V gene, are SGHRS and YFSETQ. These reads were obtained on a NextSeq 550. The Human TCR Profiling Kit (MiLaboratory) was used to prepare UMI-labeled 5' RACE TRB cDNA libraries. cDNA synthesis used the entire amount of extracted RNA, and PCR amplification then used the entire amount of cDNA produced. The libraries were made side by side, with each library going through the same number of PCR cycles. Per the original workflow: With a minimum of two reads required per UMI, MIGEC and MiXCR pulled out about 50,000 +/- 10,000 unique UMI-labeled TRB cDNA molecules from each library. Each library averaged about 37,000 +/- 9,700 functional in-frame TRB CDR3 nucleotide clonotypes without stop codons. After downsampling to 5000 UMI-labeled TRB molecules per sample, diversity metrics, including normalized Shannon-Wiener and Chao1, were computed in VDJtools. For the central five CDR3 residues, VDJtools calculated physicochemical properties weighted by clonotype size, namely interaction energy, strength, volume and Kidera factor 4. Following reprocessing of the reads by TCRdb, the data hold one row per CDR3 protein sequence and no DNA is available. For this entry, the V and J calls and clone size follow TCRdb and not the study's own pipeline. This sample's listing comprises 150,000 or so distinct CDR3 sequences. The ten biggest clones cover just under 0.5% of the sample.

As concerns this clonotype: The antigen it recognizes is unknown.

Sequenced material: naive CXCR3- CD8+ T cells from blood. Read against the paper, the sample's cell subset or site label means: CD45RO-CCR7+CD27+CD95- naive CD8+ T cells lacking CXCR3 (TNR3-). The receptor chain draws on TRBV5-1 and TRBJ2-5; absent DNA, TCRdb's TRBD1 call cannot be checked. The clonotype was recovered from a human donor in good health. Some clones in this sample may be carry-over from other donors' samples. The CDR3 here reads CASSSTGSRVREETQYF.